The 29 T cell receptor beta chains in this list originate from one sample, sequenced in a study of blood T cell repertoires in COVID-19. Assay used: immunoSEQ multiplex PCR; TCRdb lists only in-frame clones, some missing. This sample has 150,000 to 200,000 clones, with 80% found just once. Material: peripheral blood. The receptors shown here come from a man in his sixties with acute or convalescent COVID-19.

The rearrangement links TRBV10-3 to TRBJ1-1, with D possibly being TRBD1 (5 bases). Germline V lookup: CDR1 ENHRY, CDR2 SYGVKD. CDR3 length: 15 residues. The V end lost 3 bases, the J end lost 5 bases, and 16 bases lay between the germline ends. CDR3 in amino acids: CAISDLGAYMTEAFF. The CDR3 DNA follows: TGTGCCATCAGTGATTTAGGGGCCTATATGACTGAAGCTTTCTTT.

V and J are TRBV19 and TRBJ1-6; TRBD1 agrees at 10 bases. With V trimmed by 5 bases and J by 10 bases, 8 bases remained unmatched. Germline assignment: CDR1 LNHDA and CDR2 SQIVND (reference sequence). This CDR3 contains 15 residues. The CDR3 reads CASSLTGGVGSPLHF. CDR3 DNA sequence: TGTGCCAGTAGTTTGACAGGGGGCGTTGGATCACCCCTCCACTTT. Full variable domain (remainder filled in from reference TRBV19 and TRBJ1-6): DGGITQSPKYLFRKEGQNVTLSCEQNLNHDAMYWYRQDPGQGLRLIYYSQIVNDFQKGDIAEGYSVSREKKESFPLTVTSAQKNPTAFYLCASSLTGGVGSPLHFGNGTRLTVT.

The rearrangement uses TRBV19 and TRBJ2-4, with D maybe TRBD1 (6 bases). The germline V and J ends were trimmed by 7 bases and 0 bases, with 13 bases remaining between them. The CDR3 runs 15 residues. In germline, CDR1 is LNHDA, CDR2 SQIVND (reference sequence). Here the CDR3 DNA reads TGTGCCAGTAAGGGGGTCTCCCTAGCCAAAAACATTCAGTACTTC. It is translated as CASKGVSLAKNIQYF. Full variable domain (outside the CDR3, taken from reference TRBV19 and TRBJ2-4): DGGITQSPKYLFRKEGQNVTLSCEQNLNHDAMYWYRQDPGQGLRLIYYSQIVNDFQKGDIAEGYSVSREKKESFPLTVTSAQKNPTAFYLCASKGVSLAKNIQYFGAGTRLSVL.

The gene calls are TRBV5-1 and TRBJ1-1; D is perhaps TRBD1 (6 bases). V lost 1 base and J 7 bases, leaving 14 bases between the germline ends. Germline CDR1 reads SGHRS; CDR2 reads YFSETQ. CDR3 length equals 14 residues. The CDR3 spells CASSLKGTFDEAFF. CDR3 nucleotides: TGCGCCAGCAGCTTGAAGGGGACATTCGATGAAGCTTTCTTT.

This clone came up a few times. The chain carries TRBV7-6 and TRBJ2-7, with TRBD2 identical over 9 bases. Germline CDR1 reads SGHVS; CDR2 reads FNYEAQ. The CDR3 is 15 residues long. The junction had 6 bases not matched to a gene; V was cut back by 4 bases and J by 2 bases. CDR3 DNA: TGTGCCAGCAGCTCCAAGCGGGGGGCAACCTACGAGCAGTACTTC. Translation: CASSSKRGATYEQYF.

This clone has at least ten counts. DNA of the CDR3: TGTGCCAGCAGCTTACCGGGACTAGCGGCCGGGGAGCTGTTTTTT. Translation: CASSLPGLAAGELFF. The chain combines TRBV5-4 with TRBJ2-2; TRBD2 agrees at 11 bases. V lost 2 bases, J lost 6 bases, and 3 bases stayed unmatched. The CDR3 consists of 15 residues. Germline assignment: CDR1 SGHNT and CDR2 YYREEE (reference sequence).

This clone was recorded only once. The CDR3 sequence is CASSIDQIAGGPAYNEQFF. CDR3 DNA sequence: TGTGCCAGTAGTATAGATCAGATAGCGGGAGGGCCGGCCTACAATGAGCAGTTCTTC. This sequence joins TRBV19 and TRBJ2-1, with 11 bases that match TRBD2. V was clipped by 0 bases and J by 2 bases; unmatched bases: 9. Germline CDR1 LNHDA, CDR2 SQIVND (reference sequence). This CDR3 comprises 19 residues.

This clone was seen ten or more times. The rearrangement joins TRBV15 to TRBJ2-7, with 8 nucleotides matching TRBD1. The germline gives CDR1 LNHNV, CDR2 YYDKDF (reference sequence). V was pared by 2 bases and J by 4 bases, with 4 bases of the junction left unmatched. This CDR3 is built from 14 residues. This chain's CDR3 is CATSRQGARYEQYF. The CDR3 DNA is TGTGCCACCAGCAGACAGGGGGCCCGGTACGAGCAGTACTTC.

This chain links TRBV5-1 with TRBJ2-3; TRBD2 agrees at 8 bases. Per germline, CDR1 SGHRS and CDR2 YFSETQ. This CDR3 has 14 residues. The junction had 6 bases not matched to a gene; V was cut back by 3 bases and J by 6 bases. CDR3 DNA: TGCGCCAGCAGCTCGGGACTAGGGGGGGATACGCAGTATTTT. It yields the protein CASSSGLGGDTQYF. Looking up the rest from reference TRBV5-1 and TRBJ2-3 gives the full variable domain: KAGVTQTPRYLIKTRGQQVTLSCSPISGHRSVSWYQQTPGQGLQFLFEYFSETQRNKGNFPGRFSGRQFSNSRSEMNVSTLELGDSALYLCASSSGLGGDTQYFGPGTRLTVL.

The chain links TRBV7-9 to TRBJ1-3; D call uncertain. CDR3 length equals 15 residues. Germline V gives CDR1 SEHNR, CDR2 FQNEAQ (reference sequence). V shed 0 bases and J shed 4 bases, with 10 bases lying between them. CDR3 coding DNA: TGTGCCAGCAGCTTAGCGAACAGCCAAGGAAACACCATATATTTT. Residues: CASSLANSQGNTIYF.

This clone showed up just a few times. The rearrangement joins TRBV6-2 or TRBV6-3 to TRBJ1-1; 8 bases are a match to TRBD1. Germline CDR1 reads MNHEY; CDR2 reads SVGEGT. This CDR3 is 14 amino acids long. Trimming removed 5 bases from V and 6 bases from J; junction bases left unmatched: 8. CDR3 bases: TGTGCCAGCAGTGAGGGGACAGGCGATCCTGAAGCTTTCTTT. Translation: CASSEGTGDPEAFF.

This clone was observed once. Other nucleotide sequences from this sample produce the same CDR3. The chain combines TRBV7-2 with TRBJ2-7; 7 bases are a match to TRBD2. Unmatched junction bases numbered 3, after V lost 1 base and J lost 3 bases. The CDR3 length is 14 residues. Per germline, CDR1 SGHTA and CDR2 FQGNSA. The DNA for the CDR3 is TGTGCCAGCAGCTTAGGGAGGGACTACTACGAGCAGTACTTC. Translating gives CASSLGRDYYEQYF.

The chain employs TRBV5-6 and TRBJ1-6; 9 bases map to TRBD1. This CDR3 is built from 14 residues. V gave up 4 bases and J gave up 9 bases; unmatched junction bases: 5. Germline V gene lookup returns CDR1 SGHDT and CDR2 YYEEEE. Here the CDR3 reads CASSPGQGRSPLHF. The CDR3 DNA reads TGTGCCAGCAGCCCGGGACAGGGACGTTCACCCCTCCACTTT.

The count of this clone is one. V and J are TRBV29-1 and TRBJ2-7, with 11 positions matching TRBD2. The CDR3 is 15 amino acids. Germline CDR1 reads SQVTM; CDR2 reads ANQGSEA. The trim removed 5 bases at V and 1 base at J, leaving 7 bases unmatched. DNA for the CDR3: TGCAGCGTTTACTCTGGACTAGCGGGTTCCTACGAGCAGTACTTC. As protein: CSVYSGLAGSYEQYF.

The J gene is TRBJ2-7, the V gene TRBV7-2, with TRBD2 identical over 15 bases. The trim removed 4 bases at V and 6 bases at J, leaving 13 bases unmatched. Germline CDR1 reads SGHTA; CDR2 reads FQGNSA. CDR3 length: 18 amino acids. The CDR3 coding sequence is TGTGCCAGCAGCTCTACGGGACTAGCGGGGGGCCCTGGTCGCGAGCAGTACTTC. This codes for CASSSTGLAGGPGREQYF.

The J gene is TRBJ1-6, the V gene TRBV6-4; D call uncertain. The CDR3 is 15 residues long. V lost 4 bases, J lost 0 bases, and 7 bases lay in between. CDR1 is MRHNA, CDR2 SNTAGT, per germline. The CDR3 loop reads CASSVTSSYNSPLHF. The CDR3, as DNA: TGTGCCAGCAGTGTCACCAGCTCCTATAATTCACCCCTCCACTTT.

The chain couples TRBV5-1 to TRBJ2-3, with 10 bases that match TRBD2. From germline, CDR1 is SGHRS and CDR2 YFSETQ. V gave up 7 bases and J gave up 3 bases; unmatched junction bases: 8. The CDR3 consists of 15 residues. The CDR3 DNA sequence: TGCGCCAGCGGTGCTAGCGGGAGTAGGACAGATACGCAGTATTTT. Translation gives CASGASGSRTDTQYF.

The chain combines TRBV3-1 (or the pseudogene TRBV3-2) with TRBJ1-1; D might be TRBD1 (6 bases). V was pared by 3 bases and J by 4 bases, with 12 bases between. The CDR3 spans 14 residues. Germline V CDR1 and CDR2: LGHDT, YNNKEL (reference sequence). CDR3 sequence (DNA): TGTGCCAGCAGCCAGCAACAGGGACGCACTGAAGCTTTCTTT. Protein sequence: CASSQQQGRTEAFF.

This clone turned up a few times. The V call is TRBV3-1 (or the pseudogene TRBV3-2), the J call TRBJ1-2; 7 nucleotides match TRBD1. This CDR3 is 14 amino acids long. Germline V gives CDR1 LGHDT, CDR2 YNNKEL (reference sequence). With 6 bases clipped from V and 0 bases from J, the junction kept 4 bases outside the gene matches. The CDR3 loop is CASRGTDSNYGYTF. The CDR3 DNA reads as TGTGCCAGCAGGGGGACAGATTCTAACTATGGCTACACCTTC.

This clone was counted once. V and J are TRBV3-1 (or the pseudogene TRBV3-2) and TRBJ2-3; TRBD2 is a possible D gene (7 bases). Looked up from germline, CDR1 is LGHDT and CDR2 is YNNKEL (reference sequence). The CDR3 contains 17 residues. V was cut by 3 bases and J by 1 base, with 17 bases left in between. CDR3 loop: CASSHRGASGGTDTQYF. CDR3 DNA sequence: TGTGCCAGCAGCCACCGGGGGGCCAGCGGGGGCACAGATACGCAGTATTTT.

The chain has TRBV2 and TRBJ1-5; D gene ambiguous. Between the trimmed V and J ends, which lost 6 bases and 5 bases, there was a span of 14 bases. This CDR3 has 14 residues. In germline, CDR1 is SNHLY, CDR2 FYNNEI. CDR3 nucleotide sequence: TGTGCCAGCAGGGCGGGAAAGTGGGATCAGCCCCAGCATTTT. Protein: CASRAGKWDQPQHF.

The CDR3 region has the DNA TGCGCCAGCAGCCCTATAAGCGGGAGGGCCCCCTACGAGCAGTACTTC. Translated, it gives CASSPISGRAPYEQYF. The chain joins TRBV4-1 to TRBJ2-7, with 10 bases lining up with TRBD2. Germline CDR1 reads MGHRA; CDR2 reads YSYEKL. CDR3 length equals 16 residues. Unmatched junction bases numbered 8, after V lost 4 bases and J lost 2 bases.

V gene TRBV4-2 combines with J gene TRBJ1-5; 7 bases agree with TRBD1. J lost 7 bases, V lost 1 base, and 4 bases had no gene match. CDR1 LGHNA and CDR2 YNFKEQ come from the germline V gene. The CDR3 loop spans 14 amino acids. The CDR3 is CASSQGAGGQPQHF. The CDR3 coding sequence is TGTGCCAGCAGCCAAGGCGCAGGGGGGCAGCCCCAGCATTTT.

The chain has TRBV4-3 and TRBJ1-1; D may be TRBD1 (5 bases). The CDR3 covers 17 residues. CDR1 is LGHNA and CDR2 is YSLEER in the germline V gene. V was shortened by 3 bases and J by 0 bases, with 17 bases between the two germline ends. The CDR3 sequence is CASSHTIDSVLNTEAFF. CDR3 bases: TGCGCCAGCAGCCACACCATCGACAGTGTGCTGAACACTGAAGCTTTCTTT.

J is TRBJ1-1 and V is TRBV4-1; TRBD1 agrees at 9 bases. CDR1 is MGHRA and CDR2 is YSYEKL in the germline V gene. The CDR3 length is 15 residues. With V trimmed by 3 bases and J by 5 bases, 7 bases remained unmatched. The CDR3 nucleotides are TGCGCCAGCAGCCATCCTGGACAGGGGAAAACTGAAGCTTTCTTT. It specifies CASSHPGQGKTEAFF.

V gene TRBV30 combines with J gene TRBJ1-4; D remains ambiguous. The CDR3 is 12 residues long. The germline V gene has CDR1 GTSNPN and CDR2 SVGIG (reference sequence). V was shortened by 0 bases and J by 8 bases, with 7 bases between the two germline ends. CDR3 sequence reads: CAWSVSSEKLFF. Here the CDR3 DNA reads TGTGCCTGGAGTGTTTCGTCCGAAAAACTGTTTTTT.

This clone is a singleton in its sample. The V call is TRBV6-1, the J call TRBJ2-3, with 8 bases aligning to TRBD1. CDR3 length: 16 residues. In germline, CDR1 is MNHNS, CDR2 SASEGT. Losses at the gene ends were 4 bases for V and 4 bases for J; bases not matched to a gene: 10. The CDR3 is CASSVRGQGRPDTQYF. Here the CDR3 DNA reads TGTGCCAGCAGTGTGCGCGGACAGGGCCGCCCAGATACGCAGTATTTT.

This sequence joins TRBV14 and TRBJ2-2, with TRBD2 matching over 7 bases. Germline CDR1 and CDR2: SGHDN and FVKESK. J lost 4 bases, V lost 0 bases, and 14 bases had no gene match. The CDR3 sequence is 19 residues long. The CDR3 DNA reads TGTGCCAGCAGCCAAGAACTAGCGAGACTATCCGATGGCACCGGGGAGCTGTTTTTT. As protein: CASSQELARLSDGTGELFF. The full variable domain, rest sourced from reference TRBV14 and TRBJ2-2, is EAGVTQFPSHSVIEKGQTVTLRCDPISGHDNLYWYRRVMGKEIKFLLHFVKESKQDESGMPNNRFLAERTGGTYSTLKVQPAELEDSGVYFCASSQELARLSDGTGELFFGEGSRLTVL.

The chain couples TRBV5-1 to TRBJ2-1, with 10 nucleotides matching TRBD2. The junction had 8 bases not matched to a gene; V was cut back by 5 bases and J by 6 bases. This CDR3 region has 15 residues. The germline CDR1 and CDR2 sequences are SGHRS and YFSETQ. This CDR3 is CASSVSGLAINEQFF. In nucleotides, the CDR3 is TGCGCCAGCAGTGTTTCGGGACTAGCGATCAATGAGCAGTTCTTC.